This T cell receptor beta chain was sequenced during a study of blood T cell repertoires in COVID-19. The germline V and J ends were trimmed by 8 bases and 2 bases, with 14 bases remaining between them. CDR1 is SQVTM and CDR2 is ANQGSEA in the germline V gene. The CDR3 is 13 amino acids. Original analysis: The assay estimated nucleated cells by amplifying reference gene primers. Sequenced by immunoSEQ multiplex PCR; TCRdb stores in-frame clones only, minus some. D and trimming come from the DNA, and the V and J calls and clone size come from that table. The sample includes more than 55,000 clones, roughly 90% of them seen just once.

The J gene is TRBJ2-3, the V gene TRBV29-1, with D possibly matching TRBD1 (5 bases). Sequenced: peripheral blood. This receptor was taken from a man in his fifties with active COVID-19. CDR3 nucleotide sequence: TGCAGCCTCAATAGGGGTAACACAGATACGCAGTATTTT. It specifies CSLNRGNTDTQYF.